These T cell receptor beta chains were read from a single sample in a study of T cells after yellow fever vaccination. TCRdb re-derived calls from the 5' RACE reads in MiXCR, one entry per CDR3 protein. The table records 300,000 to 350,000 distinct CDR3 sequences, around 4.5% of them present only once. The sequencing here drew on PBMCs, taken 15 days after the yellow fever booster vaccination. All receptors come from a man aged 18 to 30 who received the YFV17D yellow fever vaccine. Both conserved end residues are part of each CDR3. D genes are given only for firm matches. Clone size appears in some rows only: once, few, many, or a class for an expanded clone.

abundance | d_gene | j_gene | v_gene | CDR3aa | CDR3nt
NA | NA | TRBJ2-5 | TRBV19 | CASTSRELETQYF | TGTGCCAGTACCTCCCGGGAGCTGGAGACCCAGTACTTC
many | NA | TRBJ2-2 | TRBV7-9 | CASSLEGKNTGELFF | TGTGCCAGCAGCTTAGAGGGCAAGAACACCGGGGAGCTGTTTTTT
NA | NA | TRBJ2-5 | TRBV6-2/TRBV6-3 | CASSYSIRLETQYF | TGTGCCAGCAGTTATTCGATCCGACTCGAGACCCAGTACTTC
few | NA | TRBJ1-2 | TRBV7-9 | CASSLAHYGYTF | TGTGCCAGCAGCTTAGCACACTATGGCTACACCTTC
many | TRBD1 | TRBJ2-3 | TRBV11-2 | CASSPGTGGRQYF | TGTGCCAGCAGCCCCGGGACAGGGGGCCGGCAGTATTTT
many | TRBD1 | TRBJ1-6 | TRBV7-2 | CASSFLTGGGSPLHF | TGTGCCAGCAGCTTTCTGACAGGGGGAGGTTCACCCCTCCACTTT
few | TRBD1 | TRBJ2-1 | TRBV7-9 | CASSGRTGVHEQFF | TGTGCCAGCAGCGGCCGGACAGGGGTCCATGAGCAGTTCTTC
NA | NA | TRBJ2-5 | TRBV5-1 | CASQTSFGATPQETQYF | TGCGCCAGCCAGACTTCCTTCGGGGCTACCCCTCAAGAGACCCAGTACTTC
many | NA | TRBJ2-2 | TRBV9 | CASSVDSGELFF | TGTGCCAGCAGCGTAGATTCCGGGGAGCTGTTTTTT
few | NA | TRBJ1-2 | TRBV14 | CASSQFFGARGYTF | TGTGCCAGCAGCCAATTCTTCGGGGCCCGGGGCTACACCTTC
many | NA | TRBJ1-1 | TRBV7-2 | CASSPTGGSDTEAFF | TGTGCCAGCAGCCCGACCGGGGGGTCGGACACTGAAGCTTTCTTT
few | NA | TRBJ2-2 | TRBV9 | CASSVPSGELFF | TGTGCCAGCAGCGTCCCCTCTGGGGAGCTGTTTTTT
few | NA | TRBJ2-5 | TRBV10-3 | CAISTGATQYF | TGTGCCATCAGTACAGGCGCGACCCAGTACTTC